One sample yielded the 24 T cell receptor beta chains listed below, sequenced in a study of blood T cell repertoires in COVID-19. The repertoire was sequenced with immunoSEQ multiplex PCR; TCRdb's copy has only in-frame clones and lacks some. The sample includes almost 200,000 clones, around 89% seen only once; the top ten take around 8%. What was sequenced was PBMCs or T cells enriched from blood (not recorded which). The receptors derive from a woman aged 18-29 years who had recovered from COVID-19.

The V call is TRBV6-5, the J call TRBJ2-5; D gene ambiguous. Germline loops: CDR1 MNHEY, CDR2 SVGAGI. The V and J ends lost 0 bases and 2 bases respectively, with 10 bases between them. This CDR3 is 15 amino acids long. The CDR3 spells CASSYSRFTQETQYF. The CDR3 DNA is TGTGCCAGCAGTTACTCTCGGTTTACTCAAGAGACCCAGTACTTC.

The chain carries TRBV7-8 and TRBJ2-3, with unresolved D. CDR3 length: 13 amino acids. With 2 bases removed from V and 3 bases from J, the gap between germline ends came to 6 bases. The germline V gene has CDR1 SGHVS and CDR2 FQNEAQ. The CDR3 sequence: CASSLPTTDTQYF. CDR3 sequence (DNA): TGTGCCAGCAGCTTACCCACAACAGATACGCAGTATTTT.

CDR3 loop: CASSQDSDTRNGPQHF. CDR3 nucleotide sequence: TGCGCCAGCAGCCAAGATTCGGACACACGAAATGGGCCCCAGCATTTT. The chain links TRBV4-1 to TRBJ1-5; a possible D gene is TRBD1 (5 bases). This CDR3 spans 16 amino acids. From germline, CDR1 is MGHRA and CDR2 YSYEKL. V lost 0 bases, J lost 9 bases, and 18 bases lay in between.

This chain joins TRBV12-5 and TRBJ2-3; no definite D call. The germline CDR1 and CDR2 sequences are LGHNT and FRNRAP. V dropped 7 bases and J dropped 6 bases, with 11 bases sitting between them. The CDR3 loop spans 12 amino acids. The CDR3 region has the DNA TGTGCTAGTGCTCAATCTAGGGATACGCAGTATTTT. This gives the protein CASAQSRDTQYF.

The chain recombines TRBV7-2 with TRBJ1-6, with D hard to call. The germline CDR1 and CDR2 sequences are SGHTA and FQGNSA. V was clipped by 1 base and J by 0 bases, with 10 bases between them. The CDR3 runs 17 residues. The CDR3 loop is CASSLDAWSSYNSPLHF. The CDR3 DNA reads TGTGCCAGCAGCTTAGACGCCTGGAGCTCCTATAATTCACCCCTCCACTTT.

The chain joins TRBV14 to TRBJ1-2; 8 bases are a match to TRBD1. The CDR3 is 15 residues long. From germline, CDR1 is SGHDN and CDR2 FVKESK. V shed 0 bases and J 4 bases; nucleotides not matched to a gene: 4. CDR3 coding DNA: TGTGCCAGCAGCCAAGACAGGGGGCGCCTCTATGGCTACACCTTC. The encoded protein is CASSQDRGRLYGYTF.

This chain connects TRBV18 to TRBJ1-1, with D hard to call. This CDR3 is built from 14 residues. Trimming took 2 bases from V and 0 from J, leaving 7 bases between them. The V gene's germline CDR1 is KGHSH and CDR2 LQKENI. The CDR3 sequence is CASSPETMNTEAFF. Here the CDR3 DNA reads TGTGCCAGCTCACCAGAGACAATGAACACTGAAGCTTTCTTT.

The V and J genes are TRBV19 and TRBJ2-3; D possibly corresponds to TRBD1 (6 bases). CDR1 LNHDA and CDR2 SQIVND come from the germline V gene (reference sequence). The CDR3 has 15 residues. V lost 2 bases and J 0 bases, leaving 9 bases between the germline ends. The CDR3, as DNA: TGTGCCAGTAGTATAAAAGGGACAAGCACAGATACGCAGTATTTT. It encodes CASSIKGTSTDTQYF.

The chain combines TRBV7-9 with TRBJ2-7; a possible D gene is TRBD1 (5 bases). The CDR3 covers 15 residues. V lost 3 bases to trimming and J lost 4 bases, with 16 bases between them. From germline, CDR1 is SEHNR and CDR2 FQNEAQ (reference sequence). The CDR3 DNA sequence: TGTGCCAGCAGCTTTGTCGGCAGGGAAACTTACGAGCAGTACTTC. Translating it yields CASSFVGRETYEQYF. Full variable domain (outside the CDR3, taken from reference TRBV7-9 and TRBJ2-7): DTGVSQNPRHKITKRGQNVTFRCDPISEHNRLYWYRQTLGQGPEFLTYFQNEAQLEKSRLLSDRFSAERPKGSFSTLEIQRTEQGDSAMYLCASSFVGRETYEQYFGPGTRLTVT.

The chain is built from TRBV7-9 and TRBJ2-1, with a tentative D call TRBD1 (5 bases). CDR1 and CDR2 from the germline V gene are SEHNR and FQNEAQ (reference sequence). V was cut by 5 bases and J by 8 bases, with 13 bases left in between. CDR3 length: 13 residues. CDR3 sequence reads: CASSRRLQDEQFF. The CDR3 DNA follows: TGTGCCAGCAGCAGGCGGCTACAGGATGAGCAGTTCTTC.

The gene calls are TRBV10-3 and TRBJ1-6; TRBD1 matches 7 bases. J was trimmed by 8 bases and V by 6 bases; bases with no gene match: 4. Looked up from germline, CDR1 is ENHRY and CDR2 is SYGVKD. This CDR3 region has 13 residues. CDR3 sequence reads: CAISGQVDSPLHF. DNA of the CDR3: TGTGCCATCAGCGGACAGGTGGATTCACCCCTCCACTTT.

The CDR3 nucleotides are TGTGCCAGCAGCCCCCGGCGAGAGGGCCTCTCCTACGAGCAGTACTTC. This codes for CASSPRREGLSYEQYF. The rearrangement links TRBV9 to TRBJ2-7; D possibly corresponds to TRBD2 (5 bases). Germline V gives CDR1 SGDLS, CDR2 YYNGEE. The CDR3 is made up of 16 amino acids. V lost 4 bases, J lost 0 bases, and 17 bases lay in between.

The chain carries TRBV18 and TRBJ2-7; 7 bases line up with TRBD1. Germline trimming cut 1 base from V and 4 bases from J; bases unmatched to any gene: 4. The CDR3 covers 14 residues. Per germline, CDR1 KGHSH and CDR2 LQKENI. This CDR3 reads CASSPRDSPYEQYF. The CDR3 coding sequence is TGTGCCAGCTCACCACGGGACAGCCCTTACGAGCAGTACTTC.

About this clone: A read error is possible here, since a much larger clone lies one base away. The chain employs TRBV2 and TRBJ1-5; TRBD1 might be the D (6 bases). Trimming stripped 7 bases from V and 5 bases from J, with 9 bases between. The CDR3 has 12 amino acids. CDR1 SNHLY and CDR2 FYNNEI come from the germline V gene. CDR3 amino acids: CASKGDDQPQHF. The DNA for the CDR3 is TGTGCCAGCAAGGGGGACGATCAGCCCCAGCATTTT.

The gene calls are TRBV7-9 and TRBJ2-7; D is perhaps TRBD2 (6 bases). V lost 0 bases to trimming and J lost 10 bases, with 16 bases between them. The CDR3 contains 14 residues. Germline V gives CDR1 SEHNR, CDR2 FQNEAQ (reference sequence). The CDR3 reads CASSLARGREEQYF. CDR3 in DNA: TGTGCCAGCAGCTTAGCGAGGGGCAGGGAGGAACAGTACTTC.

J is TRBJ1-1 and V is TRBV4-1; D unclear. Looked up from germline, CDR1 is MGHRA and CDR2 is YSYEKL. The CDR3 is made up of 13 amino acids. Trimming took 5 bases from V and 6 from J, leaving 13 bases between them. Written as DNA, the CDR3 is TGCGCCAGCAGCAGGCCGAGAGGCTCTGAAGCTTTCTTT. It specifies CASSRPRGSEAFF.

The chain carries TRBV20-1 and TRBJ2-3; TRBD2 matches 9 bases. This CDR3 has 14 amino acids. V lost 3 bases to trimming and J lost 6 bases; unmatched junction nucleotides: 7. Germline V CDR1 and CDR2: DFQATT, SNEGSKA (reference sequence). The CDR3 nucleotides read TGCAGTGCTAGTTCGGGACTAGCATCTGATACGCAGTATTTT. It encodes CSASSGLASDTQYF.

There are many counts of this clone. This sequence joins TRBV4-2 and TRBJ2-3; the D gene is possibly TRBD2 (6 bases). CDR3 length: 14 residues. V lost 1 base, J lost 6 bases, and 11 bases lay in between. The germline V gene has CDR1 LGHNA and CDR2 YNFKEQ. CDR3 bases: TGTGCCAGCAGCCAAGGGGAGGAGGCGGATACGCAGTATTTT. This sequence encodes CASSQGEEADTQYF.

The chain has TRBV30 and TRBJ1-1; D is unclear. The CDR3 sequence is 13 residues long. V was trimmed by 3 bases and J by 1 base, leaving 9 bases between them. CDR1 is GTSNPN, CDR2 SVGIG, per germline (reference sequence). CDR3 bases: TGTGCCTGGAGGTACAGTCAGAACACTGAAGCTTTCTTT. It translates to CAWRYSQNTEAFF.

This clone has only one observation. The CDR3 loop is CASSESVLGYGYTF. In nucleotides, the CDR3 is TGTGCCAGCAGTGAATCGGTTCTAGGCTATGGCTACACCTTC. The gene calls are TRBV2 and TRBJ1-2, with D unresolved. V lost 2 bases and J 4 bases, leaving 11 bases between the germline ends. Germline lookup yields CDR1 SNHLY and CDR2 FYNNEI. CDR3 length equals 14 residues. The variable domain in full, completed from reference TRBV2 and TRBJ1-2, reads EPEVTQTPSHQVTQMGQEVILRCVPISNHLYFYWYRQILGQKVEFLVSFYNNEISEKSEIFDDQFSVERPDGSNFTLKIRSTKLEDSAMYFCASSESVLGYGYTFGSGTRLTVV.

The rearrangement links TRBV20-1 to TRBJ2-1; 7 bases are a match to TRBD2. Per the germline V gene, CDR1 is DFQATT and CDR2 is SNEGSKA (reference sequence). The length of the CDR3 is 15 residues. V gave up 6 bases and J gave up 6 bases; unmatched junction bases: 14. This CDR3 is CSASRGSGLVNEQFF. The CDR3 DNA sequence: TGCAGTGCCAGTCGGGGGAGTGGACTAGTCAATGAGCAGTTCTTC.

The V gene is TRBV7-9, the J gene TRBJ2-5, with a tentative D call TRBD1 (5 bases). V dropped 1 base and J dropped 6 bases, with 15 bases sitting between them. Germline values: CDR1 SEHNR, CDR2 FQNEAQ (reference sequence). The CDR3 extends over 15 amino acids. CDR3 loop: CASSLDGSGRQTQYF. In DNA, the CDR3 is TGTGCCAGCAGCTTAGATGGTTCAGGGCGGCAGACCCAGTACTTC. Full variable domain (rest looked up from reference TRBV7-9 and TRBJ2-5): DTGVSQNPRHKITKRGQNVTFRCDPISEHNRLYWYRQTLGQGPEFLTYFQNEAQLEKSRLLSDRFSAERPKGSFSTLEIQRTEQGDSAMYLCASSLDGSGRQTQYFGPGTRLLVL.

The V call is TRBV28, the J call TRBJ2-3, with 7 bases fitting TRBD1. The J segment lost 4 bases and the V segment lost 5 bases, leaving 9 bases of the junction unmatched. CDR1 and CDR2 (germline): MDHEN, SYDVKM. The CDR3 is 15 amino acids. DNA of the CDR3: TGTGCCAGCAGTCTACCAGGAAGGGGGCCAGATACGCAGTATTTT. Translating gives CASSLPGRGPDTQYF. The full variable domain, its missing parts supplied by reference TRBV28 and TRBJ2-3, is DVKVTQSSRYLVKRTGEKVFLECVQDMDHENMFWYRQDPGLGLRLIYFSYDVKMKEKGDIPEGYSVSREKKERFSLILESASTNQTSMYLCASSLPGRGPDTQYFGPGTRLTVL.

This clone was observed once. The chain is built from TRBV5-5 and TRBJ1-2, with TRBD1 identical over 8 bases. After removal of 0 bases from V and 6 bases from J, the junction contained 4 bases not matched to a gene. CDR3 length: 14 residues. Looked up from germline, CDR1 is SGHKS and CDR2 is YYEKEE (reference sequence). As DNA, the CDR3 is TGTGCCAGCAGCTTGGGTCCAGGGGGCCATGGCTACACCTTC. This translates into CASSLGPGGHGYTF.